Listed below are T cell receptor beta chains from one sample, sequenced in a study of T-cell memory formation after mild COVID-19. TCRdb processed the 5' RACE reads anew with MiXCR; each CDR3 protein has one entry. The data contain 250,000 to 350,000 distinct CDR3 sequences, 15% to 20% of them singletons. The sample comprised PBMCs or a T cell subset sorted from them (not recorded which). Source of these receptors: a man aged 18-30 years who had mild COVID-19 (a few samples of this study predate the infection). Cell type and time point are not known. Both conserved end residues are part of each CDR3. The D gene is left open where the match is weak. Where a row states a size, it is once, few, many or the class of an expanded clone; other rows omit it.

cdr3_aa: CASSLSYRVEETQYF; cdr3_nt: TGCGCCAGCAGCTTGTCTTACAGGGTTGAAGAGACCCAGTACTTC; clone_size: many; d_call: NA; v_call: TRBV5-1; j_call: TRBJ2-5; cdr3_length: 15
cdr3_aa: CSAESPQERNTEAFF; cdr3_nt: TGCAGTGCTGAATCGCCACAGGAGCGGAACACTGAAGCTTTCTTT; clone_size: few; d_call: NA; v_call: TRBV20-1; j_call: TRBJ1-1; cdr3_length: 15
cdr3_aa: CASETDRSTDTQYF; cdr3_nt: TGTGCCAGCGAGACAGATAGAAGCACAGATACGCAGTATTTT; clone_size: NA; d_call: NA; v_call: TRBV2; j_call: TRBJ2-3; cdr3_length: 14
cdr3_aa: CSSGGHSYNEQFF; cdr3_nt: TGCAGTAGCGGGGGGCACTCCTACAATGAGCAGTTCTTC; clone_size: NA; d_call: TRBD2; v_call: TRBV20-1; j_call: TRBJ2-1; cdr3_length: 13
cdr3_aa: CASSVRYSPLHF; cdr3_nt: TGTGCCAGCAGCGTCCGCTATTCACCCCTCCACTTT; clone_size: few; d_call: NA; v_call: TRBV9; j_call: TRBJ1-6; cdr3_length: 12
cdr3_aa: CASRPGGPNIQYF; cdr3_nt: TGTGCCAGCCGTCCCGGGGGGCCAAACATTCAGTACTTC; clone_size: many; d_call: NA; v_call: TRBV28; j_call: TRBJ2-4; cdr3_length: 13
cdr3_aa: CASSPRINSPLHF; cdr3_nt: TGTGCCAGTAGTCCCAGGATCAATTCACCCCTCCACTTT; clone_size: few; d_call: NA; v_call: TRBV19; j_call: TRBJ1-6; cdr3_length: 13
cdr3_aa: CSARAVFYEQYF; cdr3_nt: TGCAGTGCTAGGGCGGTATTCTACGAGCAGTACTTC; clone_size: NA; d_call: NA; v_call: TRBV20-1; j_call: TRBJ2-7; cdr3_length: 12
cdr3_aa: CAAQQGTGTGELFF; cdr3_nt: TGTGCCGCCCAACAGGGGACCGGCACCGGGGAGCTGTTTTTT; clone_size: NA; d_call: TRBD1; v_call: TRBV10-3; j_call: TRBJ2-2; cdr3_length: 14
cdr3_aa: CASSHSTLAGYNEQFF; cdr3_nt: TGTGCCAGCAGCCACTCAACACTAGCGGGATACAATGAGCAGTTCTTC; clone_size: NA; d_call: TRBD2; v_call: TRBV3-1; j_call: TRBJ2-1; cdr3_length: 16
cdr3_aa: CASSSSGTGILYGYTF; cdr3_nt: TGTGCCAGCAGTTCTTCCGGGACAGGGATTCTTTATGGCTACACCTTC; clone_size: NA; d_call: TRBD1; v_call: TRBV6-5; j_call: TRBJ1-2; cdr3_length: 16
cdr3_aa: CASSYPGESNQPQHF; cdr3_nt: TGTGCCAGCAGTTACCCGGGAGAAAGCAATCAGCCCCAGCATTTT; clone_size: few; d_call: NA; v_call: TRBV6-6; j_call: TRBJ1-5; cdr3_length: 15
cdr3_aa: CASGPAGRTSGGAVDTQYF; cdr3_nt: TGTGCCAGCGGTCCAGCGGGGCGAACTAGCGGGGGGGCGGTAGATACGCAGTATTTT; clone_size: NA; d_call: TRBD2; v_call: TRBV4-2; j_call: TRBJ2-3; cdr3_length: 19
cdr3_aa: CASSIDWTRGETQYF; cdr3_nt: TGTGCCAGTAGTATAGATTGGACAAGAGGGGAGACCCAGTACTTC; clone_size: few; d_call: NA; v_call: TRBV19; j_call: TRBJ2-5; cdr3_length: 15
cdr3_aa: CASSRTRQANTGELFF; cdr3_nt: TGCGCCAGCAGCCGGACGAGACAGGCCAACACCGGGGAGCTGTTTTTT; clone_size: many; d_call: NA; v_call: TRBV4-1; j_call: TRBJ2-2; cdr3_length: 16
cdr3_aa: CASSSPPGTSSTDTQYF; cdr3_nt: TGTGCCAGCAGCTCTCCGCCCGGGACTAGCTCCACAGATACGCAGTATTTT; clone_size: NA; d_call: TRBD2; v_call: TRBV7-9; j_call: TRBJ2-3; cdr3_length: 17
cdr3_aa: CAISFGTEAFF; cdr3_nt: TGTGCCATCAGCTTCGGGACAGAAGCTTTCTTT; clone_size: NA; d_call: NA; v_call: TRBV10-3; j_call: TRBJ1-1; cdr3_length: 11
cdr3_aa: CSVEDRLGLRTQYF; cdr3_nt: TGCAGCGTTGAAGATAGACTGGGGCTTAGGACCCAGTACTTC; clone_size: NA; d_call: NA; v_call: TRBV29-1; j_call: TRBJ2-5; cdr3_length: 14
cdr3_aa: CASSRGGQADTQYF; cdr3_nt: TGTGCCAGCAGCCGGGGGGGCCAGGCAGATACGCAGTATTTT; clone_size: NA; d_call: TRBD2; v_call: TRBV11-3; j_call: TRBJ2-3; cdr3_length: 14
cdr3_aa: CASSLTGSEGETQYF; cdr3_nt: TGTGCTAGCAGCTTGACAGGGTCGGAAGGGGAGACCCAGTACTTC; clone_size: once; d_call: TRBD1; v_call: TRBV7-7; j_call: TRBJ2-5; cdr3_length: 15
cdr3_aa: CASSLFGGRANQPQHF; cdr3_nt: TGTGCCAGCAGTTTATTCGGTGGCAGGGCCAATCAGCCCCAGCATTTT; clone_size: NA; d_call: NA; v_call: TRBV27; j_call: TRBJ1-5; cdr3_length: 16
cdr3_aa: CASSGARSDTQYF; cdr3_nt: TGTGCCAGCAGTGGAGCGCGAAGTGATACGCAGTATTTT; clone_size: NA; d_call: NA; v_call: TRBV2; j_call: TRBJ2-3; cdr3_length: 13
cdr3_aa: CASSVGGQRDTQYF; cdr3_nt: TGTGCCAGCAGCGTAGGTGGTCAACGGGATACGCAGTATTTT; clone_size: NA; d_call: NA; v_call: TRBV9; j_call: TRBJ2-3; cdr3_length: 14
cdr3_aa: CASSDGGIPEQFF; cdr3_nt: TGCGCCAGCAGTGATGGGGGGATCCCTGAGCAGTTCTTC; clone_size: NA; d_call: NA; v_call: TRBV10-1; j_call: TRBJ2-1; cdr3_length: 13
cdr3_aa: CATSESGTSMYNEQFF; cdr3_nt: TGTGCCACCAGTGAGTCCGGGACTAGCATGTACAATGAGCAGTTCTTC; clone_size: NA; d_call: TRBD2; v_call: TRBV24-1; j_call: TRBJ2-1; cdr3_length: 16
cdr3_aa: CASSQGRDRGVNQPQHF; cdr3_nt: TGCGCCAGCAGCCAGGGACGCGACAGGGGAGTAAATCAGCCCCAGCATTTT; clone_size: few; d_call: TRBD1; v_call: TRBV4-1; j_call: TRBJ1-5; cdr3_length: 17
cdr3_aa: CASSSPYPYEQYF; cdr3_nt: TGTGCCAGCAGCTCCCCTTACCCATACGAGCAGTACTTC; clone_size: NA; d_call: NA; v_call: TRBV7-9; j_call: TRBJ2-7; cdr3_length: 13
cdr3_aa: CASSPWDWNTEAFF; cdr3_nt: TGTGCCAGCTCACCATGGGATTGGAACACTGAAGCTTTCTTT; clone_size: few; d_call: NA; v_call: TRBV18; j_call: TRBJ1-1; cdr3_length: 14
cdr3_aa: CSAPPRGGAGYTF; cdr3_nt: TGCAGTGCTCCCCCCAGGGGGGGCGCGGGCTACACCTTC; clone_size: NA; d_call: TRBD1; v_call: TRBV20-1; j_call: TRBJ1-2; cdr3_length: 13
cdr3_aa: CASSLQDGETQYF; cdr3_nt: TGTGCCAGCAGCTTACAGGACGGAGAGACCCAGTACTTC; clone_size: NA; d_call: NA; v_call: TRBV7-9; j_call: TRBJ2-5; cdr3_length: 13
cdr3_aa: CASSMRGIQPQHF; cdr3_nt: TGTGCCAGTAGTATGAGGGGGATTCAGCCCCAGCATTTT; clone_size: NA; d_call: NA; v_call: TRBV19; j_call: TRBJ1-5; cdr3_length: 13
cdr3_aa: CASSLNPGQGSDTQYF; cdr3_nt: TGTGCCAGCAGCTTAAACCCGGGACAGGGGTCAGATACGCAGTATTTT; clone_size: NA; d_call: TRBD1; v_call: TRBV6-1; j_call: TRBJ2-3; cdr3_length: 16
cdr3_aa: CASSDGYTGELFF; cdr3_nt: TGTGCCAGCAGTGACGGATACACCGGGGAGCTGTTTTTT; clone_size: few; d_call: NA; v_call: TRBV6-4; j_call: TRBJ2-2; cdr3_length: 13
cdr3_aa: CASSYSEGNTEAFF; cdr3_nt: TGTGCCAGCAGTTACTCTGAGGGGAACACTGAAGCTTTCTTT; clone_size: few; d_call: NA; v_call: TRBV6-5; j_call: TRBJ1-1; cdr3_length: 14
cdr3_aa: CASSLGARMNTEAFF; cdr3_nt: TGTGCCAGCAGCTTAGGTGCCAGAATGAACACTGAAGCTTTCTTT; clone_size: NA; d_call: NA; v_call: TRBV7-2; j_call: TRBJ1-1; cdr3_length: 15